This T cell receptor (beta chain) stems from a study of T cell responses to AZD1222 COVID-19 vaccine (TCRdb year 2021). Background on the whole study: A total of approximately 240 trial participants underwent TCR sequencing, of whom around 210 had received two doses of AZD1222 and some 25 had received two doses of the MenACWY control vaccine. Enrollment into the trials was organized by age into subgroups of 18-55, 56-69 and 70-plus years, and those subgroups contained approximately 160, 26 and 62 TCR-sequenced participants, respectively. Overall study outcomes, separate from this receptor: Conclusions about previously exposed vaccinees were limited because only six AZD1222 recipients were SARS-CoV-2 seropositive at baseline. In the small 56-69-year group, the increase in depth fell short of significance, most likely because of low power. A significant rise in spike-specific TCR breadth and depth was observed after two AZD1222 doses relative to day 0 and relative to MenACWY recipients. CD4 TCRs associated with the vaccine covered the entire spike protein, and the dominant responses were in regions 160-218 and 743-854. Nearly half of unique spike-specific TCRs reportedly recognized epitopes outside regions mutated in the B.1.351 and B.1.1.7 variants. Because no day 14 peak-response samples were available, the repertoires could be characterized only after the peak T cell response. Participants were mostly white British, with more females than males. The authors suggested clonal diversity may have been underestimated.

CDR1 MNHNY and CDR2 SVGAGI were looked up in the germline V gene (reference sequence). The CDR3 holds 15 amino acids from the cysteine to the phenylalanine. Here the CDR3 DNA is all that survives: 45 bases in frame from base 1. V is trimmed back by 6 bases and J by 0 bases, and the junction contains 7 bases that no gene match accounts for. The CDR3 regions of human TCRbeta chains were subjected to immunosequencing. From the authors' description of their analysis: Repertoire TCRs were matched against a reference library of SARS-CoV-2-specific TCRs generated with the MIRA antigen-specificity platform. Breadth meant the fraction of unique TCRs that were SARS-CoV-2-associated, whereas depth meant the fraction of total T cells that were SARS-CoV-2-associated. Each spike-specific TCR was assigned to its reactive spike region and to a CD4 or CD8 class using the MIRA data. Log10-transformed breadth and depth values were compared by one-way ANOVA with Sidak's multiple comparisons tests. TCRdb took over this immuneACCESS table, retaining in-frame rearrangements with V and J assigned. Such tables are incomplete; in checked studies, under half of the missing clones stem from an unresolved V gene, and the remainder is unexplained. D and trimming were read from the DNA, whereas the V and J calls and clone size are those reported in that table. For this sample there are approximately 170,000 clones; around 90% appear just once. In total, the top ten clones hold around 1% of the sample.

Concerning this clone itself: Its specific antigen is unknown. The sample holds no much larger clone one base away, and base qualities are not on file.

The time point label on this specimen signifies: about 28 days (+/-7) after the second vaccine dose. AZD1222 recipients with second doses at about 4 weeks or about 12 weeks were pooled, because spike-specific TCR depth and breadth did not differ between schedules. Samples from vaccinated people were obtained from the UK trials COV001 and COV002, which included a single-blind randomized controlled phase 2/3 trial of AZD1222 (ChAdOx1 nCoV-19) in healthy adults. For TCRbeta chain sequencing, PBMC samples were collected from trial participants at day 0 and at day 28 after the second dose. This receptor was taken from an adult who received the AZD1222 COVID-19 vaccine. The receptor chain draws on TRBV6-6 and TRBJ2-7, with 8 bases in between that match TRBD1. The specimen was peripheral blood, collected 28 days after the second AZD1222 dose. The DNA sequence is as follows: TGTGCCAGCAGGAACAGGGGGGCCCGCTCCTACGAGCAGTACTTC. The encoded protein is CASRNRGARSYEQYF.